The clone carrying this T cell receptor beta chain has a single count. This CDR3 contains 17 residues. In germline, CDR1 is SGHTA, CDR2 FQGTGA. Between the trimmed V and J ends, which lost 0 bases and 1 base, there was a span of 15 bases. The sample originates from a study of OX40 agonist ivuxolimab in advanced cancers. The assay was immunoSEQ multiplex PCR, and TCRdb's table has in-frame clones only and misses some. The profile covers tens of thousands of clones, with 79% appearing a single time and 2% to 2.5% taken by the ten largest. The chain carries TRBV7-3 and TRBJ1-1; no firm D call. This clonotype was sampled from an adult with an advanced solid tumor such as melanoma, head and neck, liver or kidney cancer. The sequencing used CD4+ or CD8+ T cells sorted from blood, collected in a trial of the OX40 agonist ivuxolimab. The CDR3 loop is CASSLTRISLGNTEAFF. In DNA, the CDR3 is TGTGCCAGCAGCTTAACTAGGATTTCCCTGGGGAACACTGAAGCTTTCTTT.